The 21 T cell receptor beta chains listed next were all sequenced from one sample in a study of blood T cell repertoires in COVID-19. Assay used: immunoSEQ multiplex PCR; TCRdb lists only in-frame clones, some missing. This table holds about 260,000 clones, 75% to 90% found once. Sequencing used peripheral blood. All receptors derive from a woman between 35 and 50 years old with acute or convalescent COVID-19.

V and J are TRBV6-2 or TRBV6-3 and TRBJ2-3, with 15 bases fitting TRBD2. This CDR3 has 18 amino acids. Germline CDR1 MNHEY, CDR2 SVGEGT. J lost 0 bases, V lost 6 bases, and 7 bases had no gene match. The CDR3 spells CASSPGLAGGPSTDTQYF. The CDR3, as DNA: TGTGCCAGCAGCCCTGGACTAGCGGGGGGGCCAAGCACAGATACGCAGTATTTT.

The CDR3 region has the DNA TGTGCTAGTGGTTTGGTAGAAACGGGGAACTACGAGCAGTACGTC. It codes for CASGLVETGNYEQYV. V and J are TRBV12-5 and TRBJ2-7, with D maybe TRBD2 (5 bases). Germline assignment: CDR1 LGHNT and CDR2 FRNRAP. The CDR3 is 15 amino acids. V was shortened by 0 bases and J by 3 bases, with 12 bases between the two germline ends.

As DNA, the CDR3 is TGTGCCAGTAATCCAGGGGGCGGAGGAAACACCATATATTTT. It is translated as CASNPGGGGNTIYF. The chain joins TRBV19 to TRBJ1-3; 8 bases match TRBD1. This CDR3 contains 14 residues. Germline assignment: CDR1 LNHDA and CDR2 SQIVND (reference sequence). Trimming at V came to 7 bases and at J to 4 bases, leaving 6 bases not matched to a gene.

J is TRBJ1-1 and V is TRBV2; D uncertain. The CDR3 is 15 residues long. V gave up 3 bases and J gave up 6 bases, with 17 bases separating them. Germline-derived CDR1 and CDR2 are SNHLY and FYNNEI. This chain's CDR3 is CASSESYGIFAEAFF. The CDR3 coding sequence is TGTGCCAGCAGTGAGTCTTACGGGATTTTCGCTGAAGCTTTCTTT.

The chain is built from TRBV12-5 and TRBJ2-4; D perhaps matches TRBD2 (6 bases). Germline V gene data show CDR1 as LGHNT and CDR2 as FRNRAP. Trimming took off 1 base at V and 1 base at J, with 11 bases between the two ends. The CDR3 runs to 16 residues. CDR3 nucleotide sequence: TGTGCTAGTGGTTTGGGAGGGGCGGGGGCCAAAAACATTCAGTACTTC. Residues: CASGLGGAGAKNIQYF.

The rearrangement uses TRBV5-4 and TRBJ2-3; D perhaps matches TRBD1 (5 bases). CDR1 and CDR2 (germline): SGHNT, YYREEE (reference sequence). This CDR3 spans 13 amino acids. Trimming took 4 bases from V and 1 from J, leaving 7 bases between them. The CDR3 sequence is CASSPQGTDTQYF. Written as DNA, the CDR3 is TGTGCCAGCAGCCCACAGGGCACAGATACGCAGTATTTT.

The chain links TRBV7-9 to TRBJ1-1; D is perhaps TRBD1 (6 bases). V was shortened by 10 bases and J by 10 bases, with 19 bases between the two germline ends. Germline V gene lookup returns CDR1 SEHNR and CDR2 FQNEAQ (reference sequence). CDR3 length: 12 amino acids. CDR3 sequence: CATLGGRERAFF. The CDR3 DNA reads as TGTGCCACTTTAGGGGGTAGGGAAAGAGCTTTCTTT.

This chain joins TRBV19 and TRBJ2-1, with 8 bases fitting TRBD2. V was clipped by 6 bases and J by 3 bases; unmatched bases: 7. Per germline, CDR1 LNHDA and CDR2 SQIVND (reference sequence). This CDR3 spans 15 amino acids. The CDR3 DNA is TGTGCCAGTAGCTTGGATAGCGGGGACTACAATGAGCAGTTCTTC. It yields the protein CASSLDSGDYNEQFF.

This chain joins TRBV27 and TRBJ1-1; D perhaps matches TRBD1 (6 bases). The germline gives CDR1 MNHEY, CDR2 SMNVEV (reference sequence). The ends were cut back, 3 bases at V and 5 bases at J, with 13 bases in the middle. This CDR3 spans 14 amino acids. The DNA for the CDR3 is TGTGCCAGCAGTTTCGGGGGGCCGAATACTGAAGCTTTCTTT. Translated: CASSFGGPNTEAFF.

This chain joins TRBV18 and TRBJ1-2, with TRBD1 matching over 10 bases. Germline CDR1 is KGHSH and CDR2 is LQKENI. The V and J ends lost 2 bases and 0 bases, in that order; junction bases with no gene match: 21. There are 22 residues in the CDR3. The CDR3 is CASSPTPFFSSGQGPTNYGYTF. In DNA form, the CDR3 reads TGTGCCAGCTCACCAACGCCGTTCTTCTCCTCGGGACAGGGGCCCACTAACTATGGCTACACCTTC.

This rearrangement joins TRBV3-1 (or the pseudogene TRBV3-2) to TRBJ2-1; D is ambiguous. The V and J ends lost 2 bases and 6 bases respectively, with 8 bases between them. CDR1 and CDR2 (germline): LGHDT, YNNKEL (reference sequence). CDR3 size: 13 residues. CDR3 sequence reads: CASSQTRSNEQFF. DNA for the CDR3: TGTGCCAGCAGCCAAACAAGGAGCAATGAGCAGTTCTTC.

The chain uses TRBV9 and TRBJ1-1; 9 bases agree with TRBD1. Germline loops: CDR1 SGDLS, CDR2 YYNGEE. The length of the CDR3 is 16 residues. V lost 3 bases, J lost 6 bases, and 12 bases stayed unmatched. CDR3 loop: CASSALWGQGSPEAFF. Written as DNA, the CDR3 is TGTGCCAGCAGCGCCCTTTGGGGACAGGGAAGCCCTGAAGCTTTCTTT. The full variable domain, with the rest looked up from reference TRBV9 and TRBJ1-1, is DSGVTQTPKHLITATGQRVTLRCSPRSGDLSVYWYQQSLDQGLQFLIQYYNGEERAKGNILERFSAQQFPDLHSELNLSSLELGDSALYFCASSALWGQGSPEAFFGQGTRLTVV.

The V gene is TRBV5-6, the J gene TRBJ1-2, with 9 bases aligning to TRBD1. The CDR3 is made up of 14 amino acids. V lost 4 bases, J lost 4 bases, and 5 bases stayed unmatched. Germline CDR1 is SGHDT and CDR2 is YYEEEE. The CDR3 reads CASSAGQGGYGYTF. The CDR3 DNA reads as TGTGCCAGCAGCGCGGGACAGGGAGGCTATGGCTACACCTTC.

The chain employs TRBV6-4 and TRBJ1-6; no firm D call. V gave up 0 bases and J gave up 5 bases, with 8 bases separating them. The germline V gene encodes CDR1 MRHNA and CDR2 SNTAGT. The CDR3 extends over 15 amino acids. For the CDR3, the DNA is TGTGCCAGCAGTGACTCGAGGCAGAATAATTCACCCCTCCACTTT. Translation gives CASSDSRQNNSPLHF.

The rearrangement joins TRBV10-2 to TRBJ1-1; D not resolved. Germline loops: CDR1 WSHSY, CDR2 SAAADI. V lost 0 bases, J lost 4 bases, and 9 bases lay in between. The CDR3 length is 14 residues. The chain's CDR3 is CASSESTGSTEAFF. CDR3 nucleotide sequence: TGCGCCAGCAGTGAGTCGACTGGGTCCACTGAAGCTTTCTTT.

A word on this clone: This sample includes further DNA sequences coding for the same CDR3. V is TRBV5-1 and J is TRBJ1-3; a weak D match, TRBD1 (6 bases). V lost 0 bases and J 4 bases, leaving 8 bases between the germline ends. CDR3 length: 14 residues. Germline V lookup: CDR1 SGHRS, CDR2 YFSETQ. Written as DNA, the CDR3 is TGCGCCAGCAGCTTGGGACAGGCAGGAAACACCATATATTTT. It translates to CASSLGQAGNTIYF.

There are a few counts of this clone. The J gene is TRBJ2-1, the V gene TRBV6-6, with a possible D match to TRBD2 (6 bases). Looked up from germline, CDR1 is MNHNY and CDR2 is SVGAGI (reference sequence). This CDR3 spans 16 amino acids. V was clipped by 8 bases and J by 4 bases, with 21 bases between them. Here the CDR3 reads CASDRDSTSKYNEQFF. The CDR3 coding sequence is TGTGCCAGCGATCGGGACTCGACAAGCAAATACAATGAGCAGTTCTTC.

As for this clone: The sample carries other DNA sequences with the same CDR3. This chain uses TRBV9 with TRBJ1-5; D call uncertain. Trimming pared 0 bases from V and 0 bases from J, leaving 7 bases between. The CDR3 is made up of 15 amino acids. Per germline, CDR1 SGDLS and CDR2 YYNGEE. The CDR3 here is CASSVGGNSNQPQHF. CDR3 nucleotides: TGTGCCAGCAGCGTAGGAGGGAATAGCAATCAGCCCCAGCATTTT.

A remark on this clone: The sample has other DNA sequences that encode this CDR3 too. This chain joins TRBV11-2 and TRBJ2-5; 16 positions agree with TRBD2. The CDR3 runs 17 residues. V lost 5 bases to trimming and J lost 5 bases; unmatched junction nucleotides: 8. Germline V gives CDR1 SGHAT, CDR2 FQNNGV. The CDR3 region has the DNA TGTGCCAGCAGCCCCGGGACTAGCGGGGGGGTGGGGGAGACCCAGTACTTC. This sequence encodes CASSPGTSGGVGETQYF. Combining the CDR3 with reference TRBV11-2 and TRBJ2-5 gives the whole variable domain EAGVAQSPRYKIIEKRQSVAFWCNPISGHATLYWYQQILGQGPKLLIQFQNNGVVDDSQLPKDRFSAERLKGVDSTLKIQPAKLEDSAVYLCASSPGTSGGVGETQYFGPGTRLLVL.

The genes are TRBV2 and TRBJ2-5; unclear D gene. The germline V gene encodes CDR1 SNHLY and CDR2 FYNNEI. This CDR3 contains 14 residues. The V end was cut by 7 bases, the J end by 2 bases, with 14 bases between. For the CDR3, the DNA is TGTGCCAGCAACCTGCCACAACCGCAAGAGACCCAGTACTTC. The encoded protein is CASNLPQPQETQYF.

Here the CDR3 DNA reads TGTGCCAGTAGTAGGGGGACAGGGGGCGAAAGCAACACTGAAGCTTTCTTT. It encodes CASSRGTGGESNTEAFF. The chain links TRBV19 to TRBJ1-1; TRBD1 matches 12 bases. Unmatched junction bases numbered 8, after V lost 4 bases and J lost 2 bases. This CDR3 is 17 amino acids long. Looked up from germline, CDR1 is LNHDA and CDR2 is SQIVND (reference sequence). Full variable domain (rest looked up from reference TRBV19 and TRBJ1-1): DGGITQSPKYLFRKEGQNVTLSCEQNLNHDAMYWYRQDPGQGLRLIYYSQIVNDFQKGDIAEGYSVSREKKESFPLTVTSAQKNPTAFYLCASSRGTGGESNTEAFFGQGTRLTVV.